The sequence of this T cell receptor beta chain was determined in a study of Ad26.COV2.S vaccination and SARS-CoV-2 variants. General observations from the study: Breadth of non-spike TCRs did not differ between vaccinees and placebo recipients.

The treatment here: over 15 received Ad26.COV2.S at low or high dose, single or two shots; about 5 received placebo; per-sample allocation not given. Sampling happened 63 days after the first vaccine or placebo injection. The germline CDR1 and CDR2 sequences are MNHEY and SMNVEV (reference sequence). The germline V and J ends were trimmed by 1 base and 10 bases, with 17 bases remaining between them. This CDR3 has 16 residues. As to this clone: The target antigen is unknown.

Here immunoSEQ multiplex PCR was the method, and the copy in TCRdb shows in-frame clones only, minus some. The sample records about 420,000 clones, around 87% being singletons. The TCR comes from a person between 18 and 65 years old who received the Ad26.COV2.S COVID-19 vaccine or a placebo. This material consisted of peripheral blood, taken in a trial of Ad26.COV2.S vaccine versus placebo. The chain employs TRBV27 and TRBJ1-6, with D unclear. The CDR3 loop reads CASSLLPGKAGSPLHF. CDR3 nucleotides: TGTGCCAGCAGTTTATTACCGGGAAAGGCCGGGTCACCCCTCCACTTT.